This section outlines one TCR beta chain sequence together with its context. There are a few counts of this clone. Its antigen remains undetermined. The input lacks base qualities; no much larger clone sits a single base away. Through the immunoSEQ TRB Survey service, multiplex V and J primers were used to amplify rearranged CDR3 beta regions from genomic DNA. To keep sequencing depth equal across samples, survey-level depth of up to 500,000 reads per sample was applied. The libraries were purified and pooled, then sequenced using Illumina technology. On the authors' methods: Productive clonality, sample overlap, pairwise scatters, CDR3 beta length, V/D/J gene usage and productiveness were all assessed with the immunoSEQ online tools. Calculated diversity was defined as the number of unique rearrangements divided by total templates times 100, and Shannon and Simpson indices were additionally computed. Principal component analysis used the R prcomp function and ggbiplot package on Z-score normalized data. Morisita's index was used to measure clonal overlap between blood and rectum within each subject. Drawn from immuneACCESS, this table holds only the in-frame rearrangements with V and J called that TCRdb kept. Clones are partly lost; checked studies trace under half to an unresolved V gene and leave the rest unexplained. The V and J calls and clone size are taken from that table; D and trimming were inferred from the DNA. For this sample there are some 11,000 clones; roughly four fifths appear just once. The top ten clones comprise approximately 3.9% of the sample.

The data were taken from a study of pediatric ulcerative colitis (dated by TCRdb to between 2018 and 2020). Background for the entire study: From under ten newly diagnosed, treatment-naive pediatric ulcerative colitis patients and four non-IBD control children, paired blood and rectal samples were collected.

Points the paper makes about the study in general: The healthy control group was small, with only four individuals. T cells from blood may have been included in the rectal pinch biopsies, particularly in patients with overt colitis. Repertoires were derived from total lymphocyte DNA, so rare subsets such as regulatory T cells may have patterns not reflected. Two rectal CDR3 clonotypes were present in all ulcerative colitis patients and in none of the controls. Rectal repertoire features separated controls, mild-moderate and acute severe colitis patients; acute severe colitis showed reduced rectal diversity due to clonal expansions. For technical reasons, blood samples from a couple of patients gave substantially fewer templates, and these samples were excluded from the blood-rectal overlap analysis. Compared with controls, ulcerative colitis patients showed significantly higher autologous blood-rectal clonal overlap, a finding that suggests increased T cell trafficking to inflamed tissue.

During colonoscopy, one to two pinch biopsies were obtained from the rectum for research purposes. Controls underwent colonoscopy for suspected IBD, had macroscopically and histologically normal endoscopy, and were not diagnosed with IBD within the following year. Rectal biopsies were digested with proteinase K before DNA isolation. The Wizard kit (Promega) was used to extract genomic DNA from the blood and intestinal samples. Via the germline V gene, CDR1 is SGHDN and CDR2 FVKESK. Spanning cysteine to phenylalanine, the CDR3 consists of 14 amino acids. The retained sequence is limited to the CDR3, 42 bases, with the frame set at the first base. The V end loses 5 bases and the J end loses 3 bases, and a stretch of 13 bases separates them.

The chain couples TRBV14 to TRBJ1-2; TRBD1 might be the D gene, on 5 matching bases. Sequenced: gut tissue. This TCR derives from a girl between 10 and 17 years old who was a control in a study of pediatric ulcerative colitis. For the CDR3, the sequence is CASSLREGYYGYTF. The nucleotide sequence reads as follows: TGTGCCAGCAGCTTGAGGGAGGGGTACTATGGCTACACCTTC.